This T cell receptor beta chain was retrieved from a study of T cells in localized non-small cell lung cancer. Germline lookup yields CDR1 ENHRY and CDR2 SYGVKD. V shed 2 bases, J shed 2 bases, and the junction held 11 bases outside the gene matches. The CDR3 is made up of 19 amino acids. Produced via immunoSEQ multiplex PCR; TCRdb's table is partial and in-frame only. This sample has about 74,000 clones, with 70% to 85% found just once. The clonotype originates from a female donor over 55 with stage I lung adenocarcinoma. The starting material was peripheral blood, obtained before any cancer treatment. The rearrangement joins TRBV10-3 to TRBJ2-2; 10 nucleotides agree with TRBD2. CDR3 bases: TGTGCCATCAGTGAGCCCCGAGGAGCGGGGGGGACAAACACCGGGGAGCTGTTTTTT. Amino acid sequence: CAISEPRGAGGTNTGELFF.